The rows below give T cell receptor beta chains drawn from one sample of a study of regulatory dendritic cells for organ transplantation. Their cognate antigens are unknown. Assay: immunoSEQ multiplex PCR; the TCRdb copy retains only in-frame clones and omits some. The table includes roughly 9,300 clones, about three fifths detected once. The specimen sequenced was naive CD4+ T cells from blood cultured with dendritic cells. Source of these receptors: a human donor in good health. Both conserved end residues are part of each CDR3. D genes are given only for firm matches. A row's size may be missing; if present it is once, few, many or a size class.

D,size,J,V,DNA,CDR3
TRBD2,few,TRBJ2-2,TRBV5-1,TGCGCCAGCAGCCCGGGGGACTATACCACCGGGGAGCTGTTTTTT,CASSPGDYTTGELFF
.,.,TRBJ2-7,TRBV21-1,TGTGCCAGCAGCAAGCCCAGCGGGGGAAACTACGAGCAGTACTTC,CASSKPSGGNYEQYF
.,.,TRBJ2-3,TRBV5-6,TGTGCCAGCAGCTTCGGACTCAACACAGATACGCAGTATTTT,CASSFGLNTDTQYF
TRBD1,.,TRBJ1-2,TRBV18,TGTGCCAGCTCACCGGGACAGTCGGGCGGCTACACCTTC,CASSPGQSGGYTF
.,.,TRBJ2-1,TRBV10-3,TGTGCCATCAGCGCTAGACCCTCCGTCGCGGGCAATGAGCAGTTCTTC,CAISARPSVAGNEQFF
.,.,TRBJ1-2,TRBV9,TGTGCCAGCAGCGGACTGGCCCCGTTTGGTGGCTACACCTTC,CASSGLAPFGGYTF
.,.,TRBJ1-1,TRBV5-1,TGCGCCAGCAGCTTTGGTGGGGTAGGGGACACTGAAGCTTTCTTT,CASSFGGVGDTEAFF
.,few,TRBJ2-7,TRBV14,TGTGCCAGCAGGGCCGGGGAGCAGTACTTC,CASRAGEQYF
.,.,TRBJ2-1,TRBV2,TGTGCCAGCAGACTAGCAAATGAGCAGTTCTTC,CASRLANEQFF
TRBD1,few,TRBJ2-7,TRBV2,TGTGCCAGCGGGCAGGGGGCAAGACTCTACGAGCAGTACTTC,CASGQGARLYEQYF
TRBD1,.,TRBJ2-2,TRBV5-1,TGCGCCAGCAGCTTCACAGGGGGAGATACCGGGGAGCTGTTTTTT,CASSFTGGDTGELFF
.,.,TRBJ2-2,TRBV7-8,TGTGCCAGCAGCATAACAGGGAACACCGGGGAGCTGTTTTTT,CASSITGNTGELFF
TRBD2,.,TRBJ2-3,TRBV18,TGTGCCAGCTCTCGCGGGACTAGCGGGGTCGATACGCAGTATTTT,CASSRGTSGVDTQYF
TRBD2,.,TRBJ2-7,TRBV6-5,TGTGCCAGCAGTTACCCAGCGGGGGGCATCTACGAGCAGTACTTC,CASSYPAGGIYEQYF
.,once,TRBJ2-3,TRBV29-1,TGCAGCGTTGATGCCTCAGGGGCATCAGATACGCAGTATTTT,CSVDASGASDTQYF
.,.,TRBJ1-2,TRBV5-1,TGCGCCAGCAGCTTGGGACAGTTGGGTAACTATGGCTACACCTTC,CASSLGQLGNYGYTF
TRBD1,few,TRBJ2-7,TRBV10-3,TGTGCCTCCGCTCCCCAAGGGGGCCAATACGAGCAGTACTTC,CASAPQGGQYEQYF
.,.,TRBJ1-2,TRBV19,TGTGCCAGTATGTCGCGGGGGAACTATGGCTACACCTTC,CASMSRGNYGYTF
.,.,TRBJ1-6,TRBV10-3,TGTGCCATCAGTGCGGTGGATAATTCACCCCTCCACTTT,CAISAVDNSPLHF
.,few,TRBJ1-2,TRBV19,TGTGCCAGTAGCCCACCCCCCCCTACTTCCGGCTACACCTTC,CASSPPPPTSGYTF
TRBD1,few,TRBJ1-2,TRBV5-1,TGCGCCAGCAGCTTGGAGGACAGGGGACTTAGCTATGGCTACACCTTC,CASSLEDRGLSYGYTF
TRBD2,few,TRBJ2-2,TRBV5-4,TGTGCCAGCAGCTTACTTAGCGGGGGGGCCACCGGGGAGCTGTTTTTT,CASSLLSGGATGELFF